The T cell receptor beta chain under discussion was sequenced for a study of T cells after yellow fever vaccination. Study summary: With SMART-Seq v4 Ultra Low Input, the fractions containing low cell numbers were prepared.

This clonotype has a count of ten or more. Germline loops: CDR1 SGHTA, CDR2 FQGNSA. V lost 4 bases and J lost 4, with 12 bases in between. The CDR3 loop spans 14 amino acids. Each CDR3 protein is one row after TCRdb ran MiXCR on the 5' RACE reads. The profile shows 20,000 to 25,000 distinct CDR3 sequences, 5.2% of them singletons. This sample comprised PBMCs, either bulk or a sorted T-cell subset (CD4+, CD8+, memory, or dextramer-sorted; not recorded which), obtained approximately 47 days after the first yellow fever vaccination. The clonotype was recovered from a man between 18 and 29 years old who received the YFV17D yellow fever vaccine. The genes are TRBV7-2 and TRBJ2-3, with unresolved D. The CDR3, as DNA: TGTGCCAGCAGCTACAAGGGTTTTGCAGATACGCAGTATTTT. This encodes CASSYKGFADTQYF.